This TCR delta chain is from a study of Vδ1+ human thymocytes (dated by TCRdb to the late 2010s). In terms of the full investigation: mRNA-level TRG and TRD CDR3 repertoires of highly purified Vdelta1+ thymocytes from young children were characterised as a data resource. The multiplex-based CDR3 amplicon strategy had previously been validated against 5'RACE-based CDR3 amplicon generation methods. Here is what the overall study found, with its caveats: The authors advised highly purified populations and single-cell validation, since unexpected Vdelta2 sequences could cause misinterpretation of bulk repertoire data. Despite high sort purity, approximately 19% of thymic TRD sequences were Vdelta2 (and few Vdelta3), unlike peripheral blood Vdelta1+ controls. Donors shared many TRG clonotypes (up to about 6.9x10^3), but TRD repertoires were essentially private, with at most 130 shared. Donors did not cluster by age or sex, so the analyses were not stratified by age or sex. The thymic TRG and TRD repertoires appeared highly polyclonal, with Gaussian CDR3 length distributions, in contrast to the oligoclonal repertoires of peripheral blood.

RNA extraction was carried out with the RNeasy mini kit, and reverse transcription was then done using Superscript III. Multiplex PCR was used to generate CDR3 amplicons, with pooled V-gene forward primers and a constant-region reverse primer carrying Illumina adaptor overhangs. Amplicons were gel-purified, then indexed with Nextera index primers over approximately 8 extra PCR cycles and purified with AMPure XP beads. Sequencing of the libraries was done on an Illumina MiSeq using paired-end 250 bp reads, dual indexing and a roughly 21% PhiX spike-in. The authors processed their data as follows. FastQC was used to check read quality, and ea-utils fastq-join was used to merge TRG read pairs. IMGT/HighV-QUEST was used to annotate sequences, retaining only productive sequences with an unambiguous V-gene assignment, and each clonotype was defined by an identical CDR3 sequence. VDJtools 1.1.1, tcR 2.2.3, Treemap and vegan Shannon diversity in R 3.4.4 were used for downstream analysis. TCRdb called clones afresh from the public reads with CATT; identical DNA rows were later merged. V and J calls and clone size were set by TCRdb, not the authors. The table for this sample lists just under 55,000 delta-chain clones; approximately 16% of them were counted only once. The leading ten clones occupy under 0.55% of the sample.

Thymic samples were depleted of alphabeta T cells, then CD3+ TCRVdelta1+ TCRVdelta2- thymocytes were FACS-sorted. A purity of roughly 98% to 99.6% was achieved for sorted Vdelta1+ thymocytes. Thymic specimens came from 8 or 9 paediatric patients undergoing corrective cardiac surgery, aged from about 5 days to 17 months. Thymic tissue was dispersed, and mononuclear cells were isolated on a Histopaque-1077 density gradient. The staining antibodies were anti-TCRVdelta1 clone TS8.2, anti-TCRVdelta2 clone B6, anti-CD3 clone HIT3a and anti-TCRalphabeta clone IP26. This clone was observed a few times. This clone's antigen is unknown. Base quality data are lacking; no much larger clone is found one base away. V is shortened by 0 bases, J by 7 bases, and the region joining them spans 24 bases. CDR1 TSWWSYY and CDR2 QGS were looked up in the germline V gene. The CDR3 has 18 amino acids, counting the end cysteine and phenylalanine. Solely the CDR3 DNA is kept, with 54 bases framed from the first base.

The sequence links TRDV1 to TRDJ1, with the D gene call left open. The sample consisted of Vdelta1+ gamma-delta thymocytes from the thymus. Read against the paper, the sample's cell subset or site label means: FACS-sorted CD3+ TCRalphabeta- TCRVdelta1+ TCRVdelta2- thymocytes. This receptor was obtained from a boy younger than two who had congenital heart surgery. The sequenced DNA is TGTGCTCTTGGGGAACTACGAAGCTACGGGTGGATCAATGGTAAACTCATCTTT. Protein translation: CALGELRSYGWINGKLIF.